This T cell receptor beta chain is drawn from a study of blood T cell repertoires in COVID-19. Study-wide background: Researchers got acute and convalescent COVID-19 samples from the United States, Italy and Spain.

The protocol was immunoSEQ multiplex PCR, while the TCRdb copy is restricted to in-frame clones and leaves out a portion. The sample includes approximately 88,000 clones, approximately 90% of them seen just once. The sequence was collected from a woman between 45 and 65 years old in a cohort sampled during active COVID-19. Sequenced material: peripheral blood.

The CDR3 sequence is CATSRDWGEQYF. In DNA form, the CDR3 reads TGTGCCACCAGCAGGGATTGGGGCGAGCAGTACTTC. The chain carries TRBV24-1 and TRBJ2-7; maybe TRBD1 (5 bases). CDR1 and CDR2 (germline): KGHDR, SFDVKD. There are 12 residues in the CDR3. Deletions cut 7 bases from V and 6 bases from J, with 12 bases between.